One and the same sample provided the 27 T cell receptor beta chains below, sequenced in a study of molecular identifiers for immune sequencing clone quantification. One entry per CDR3 protein results from TCRdb running MiXCR on the PCR reads. The profile shows over 600,000 distinct CDR3 sequences, about 20% of them singletons. The specimen was naive CD8+ T cells from blood, with Jurkat cell RNA spiked in. The subset: FACS-sorted CD8+CD4-CCR7+CD45RA+ naive T cells. These receptors all stem from a human donor in good health. Some libraries in this study had Jurkat cell RNA spiked in.

This clonotype came up many times. The genes are TRBV7-9 and TRBJ1-1; perhaps TRBD1 as D (5 bases). Germline CDR1 SEHNR, CDR2 FQNEAQ (reference sequence). The V and J ends lost 5 bases and 3 bases respectively, with 10 bases between them. The CDR3 runs 13 residues. CDR3 sequence: CASSPRDDTEAFF. CDR3 in DNA: TGTGCCAGCAGCCCCAGGGACGACACTGAAGCTTTCTTT.

CDR3 amino acids: CASSVGGGEITDTQYF. DNA for the CDR3: TGTGCCAGCAGCGTAGGTGGGGGGGAAATTACAGATACGCAGTATTTT. The chain couples TRBV9 to TRBJ2-3; 7 nucleotides agree with TRBD2. V was pared by 0 bases and J by 3 bases, with 7 bases of the junction left unmatched. The CDR3 is 16 residues long. CDR1 and CDR2 (germline): SGDLS, YYNGEE.

Notes on this clonotype: At one end the junction does not follow the germline gene, possibly because of a read error. This chain links TRBV6-5 with TRBJ2-1; possible D gene TRBD2, 6 bases. CDR1 and CDR2 (germline): MNHEY, SVGAGI. The CDR3 covers 14 residues. The DNA of the CDR3 is TGTGCCAGCAGTTTTTCCAGCGGGTACAGTGAGCAGTTCTTC. As protein: CASSFSSGYSEQFF.

This clonotype was observed many times. The V and J genes are TRBV6-5 and TRBJ2-1; TRBD1 agrees at 8 bases. V trimming: 5 bases; J trimming: 6 bases; junction bases outside the gene matches: 12. Germline CDR1 MNHEY, CDR2 SVGAGI. The CDR3 contains 16 residues. The CDR3 DNA reads TGTGCCAGCAGTACCTTCTGGACAGGGCGGGGCAATGAGCAGTTCTTC. Translating gives CASSTFWTGRGNEQFF.

This clonotype occurred once. Possible read error: a much larger clone is one base away. The genes are TRBV5-1 and TRBJ2-7; D is ambiguous. The CDR3 contains 15 residues. Germline V CDR1 and CDR2: SGHRS, YFSETQ. The DNA of the CDR3 is TGCGCCAGCAGCCCGCTGGAGAGTGGGTCCTACGAGCAGTGCTTC. Translating gives CASSPLESGSYEQCF.

This clonotype showed up just a few times. The CDR3 loop reads CAIGQGSQLPYNEQFF. DNA for the CDR3: TGTGCCATCGGACAGGGGAGCCAGTTGCCGTACAATGAGCAGTTCTTC. The chain has TRBV2 and TRBJ2-1; TRBD1 matches 9 bases. Losses at the gene ends were 10 bases for V and 4 bases for J; bases not matched to a gene: 14. This CDR3 is 16 amino acids long. CDR1 and CDR2 from the germline V gene are SNHLY and FYNNEI.

This clonotype was seen ten or more times. The chain links TRBV6-2 or TRBV6-3 to TRBJ2-7; no definite D call. CDR1 is MNHEY, CDR2 SVGEGT, per germline. Trimming stripped 0 bases from V and 12 bases from J, with 15 bases between. This CDR3 is 13 amino acids long. The CDR3 DNA follows: TGTGCCAGCAGTTACTCGAATGGCGCAACAATGTACTTC. Translation: CASSYSNGATMYF.

The chain employs TRBV6-5 and TRBJ2-2; the match to TRBD1 covers 8 bases. Germline V lookup: CDR1 MNHEY, CDR2 SVGAGI. The CDR3 has 17 amino acids. With V trimmed by 8 bases and J by 6 bases, 17 bases remained unmatched. The CDR3: CASRGWGTGVIAGELFF. CDR3 DNA sequence: TGTGCCAGCCGCGGGTGGGGGACAGGAGTAATTGCCGGGGAGCTGTTTTTT.

A remark on this clonotype: The CDR3 does not end in the conserved phenylalanine or tryptophan, so this is likely a read error. The rearrangement uses TRBV28 and TRBJ1-1; D unclear. In germline, CDR1 is MDHEN, CDR2 SYDVKM. V was clipped by 3 bases and J by 2 bases, with 7 bases between them. The CDR3 runs 13 residues. The CDR3 coding sequence is TGTGCCAGCAGTTTCGATGTTAACACTGAAGCTTTCCTT. Translated: CASSFDVNTEAFL.

This clonotype showed up many times. This rearrangement joins TRBV6-5 to TRBJ1-4; D perhaps matches TRBD1 (6 bases). V lost 6 bases and J lost 4, with 15 bases in between. The length of the CDR3 is 15 residues. Germline assignment: CDR1 MNHEY and CDR2 SVGAGI. CDR3 in DNA: TGTGCCAGCAGCCAGTACAGGGTCGGTAATGAAAAACTGTTTTTT. Its translation is CASSQYRVGNEKLFF.

This clonotype was observed many times. The chain recombines TRBV29-1 with TRBJ2-5; the D gene could be TRBD1 or TRBD2 (5 bases each). The CDR3 is 14 residues long. The germline V and J ends were trimmed by 7 bases and 2 bases, with 17 bases remaining between them. CDR1 and CDR2 (germline): SQVTM, ANQGSEA. The CDR3 DNA sequence: TGCAGCGCACTAGGGACCGATAAGCAAGAGACCCAGTACTTC. Protein product: CSALGTDKQETQYF.

This clonotype appeared a few times. Mismatch with germline at one junction end may stem from a read error. J is TRBJ2-5 and V is TRBV20-1; 8 nucleotides align to TRBD1. The germline CDR1 and CDR2 sequences are DFQATT and SNEGSKA (reference sequence). This CDR3 is built from 15 residues. CDR3 in amino acids: CSARDLSGGPETQCF. CDR3 bases: TGCAGTGCTAGAGATCTGTCAGGGGGCCCGGAGACCCAGTGCTTC.

This clonotype has a count of ten or more. V is TRBV7-9 and J is TRBJ2-3; unclear D gene. V was clipped by 11 bases and J by 14 bases, with 14 bases between them. The CDR3 is 9 amino acids. The germline V gene has CDR1 SEHNR and CDR2 FQNEAQ (reference sequence). The CDR3 DNA reads as TGTGCCTCCGTGTCGAGTGGGTATTTT. It specifies CASVSSGYF.

This clonotype was seen repeatedly, ten times or more. The genes are TRBV20-1 and TRBJ1-4, with D perhaps TRBD1 (6 bases). CDR1 is DFQATT and CDR2 is SNEGSKA in the germline V gene (reference sequence). The CDR3 is made up of 14 amino acids. Deletions cut 0 bases from V and 13 bases from J, with 18 bases between. CDR3 nucleotides: TGCAGTGCTAGAGACACAGGGCCGCCTGAAGGACTGTTTTTT. Protein sequence: CSARDTGPPEGLFF.

This clonotype was counted at least ten times. The chain couples TRBV12-3 or TRBV12-4 to TRBJ2-3; D tentatively fits TRBD1 or TRBD2 (5 bases each). V lost 1 base, J lost 4 bases, and 9 bases lay in between. This CDR3 comprises 14 residues. The CDR3 loop reads CASSLVGVADTQYF. DNA of the CDR3: TGTGCCAGCAGTTTAGTGGGGGTCGCAGATACGCAGTATTTT.

This clonotype has at least ten counts. DNA for the CDR3: TGCAGTGCTAGAGAGGGGACTACTGAAGCTTTCTTT. Protein sequence: CSAREGTTEAFF. V gene TRBV20-1 combines with J gene TRBJ1-1; the D gene is possibly TRBD1 (5 bases). V was trimmed by 0 bases and J by 5 bases, leaving 7 bases between them. The CDR3 runs to 12 residues. From germline, CDR1 is DFQATT and CDR2 SNEGSKA (reference sequence).

This clonotype came up a few times. The CDR3 does not end in the conserved phenylalanine or tryptophan, so this is likely a read error. V and J are TRBV5-3 and TRBJ2-7, with D perhaps assigned TRBD1 or TRBD2 (6 bases each). TRBV5-3 is noted as an ORF with a role that remains uncertain. The CDR3 covers 15 residues. The CDR3 loop is CASSLFGGSGYEQYL. In nucleotides, the CDR3 is TGTGCCAGCAGCTTGTTCGGGGGCTCGGGCTACGAGCAGTACCTC.

This clonotype was recorded many times. Germline is not matched at one junction end, which may reflect a read error. The chain recombines TRBV10-2 with TRBJ2-7, with D maybe TRBD2 (6 bases). The CDR3 has 12 amino acids. Germline V gives CDR1 WSHSY, CDR2 SAAADI. CDR3 coding DNA: TGCGCCAGCAGTGACGGAGGGACCCTTTCCCTCTTC. Residues: CASSDGGTLSLF.

This clonotype has at least ten counts. V usage is TRBV20-1 and J usage is TRBJ2-7; 7 bases map to TRBD2. The V gene end was trimmed by 2 bases and the J gene end by 6 bases; junction bases not matched to a gene: 10. Germline V gene lookup returns CDR1 DFQATT and CDR2 SNEGSKA (reference sequence). This CDR3 spans 14 amino acids. Here the CDR3 reads CSARTSARLFEQYF. The CDR3 coding sequence is TGCAGTGCTAGAACTAGCGCTCGACTCTTCGAGCAGTACTTC.

This clonotype showed up many times. The chain employs TRBV6-2 or TRBV6-3 and TRBJ1-1; possibly TRBD1 for D (6 bases). V gave up 4 bases and J gave up 2 bases, with 11 bases separating them. There are 14 residues in the CDR3. From germline, CDR1 is MNHEY and CDR2 SVGEGT. CDR3 sequence: CASSWTDTNTEAFF. For the CDR3, the DNA is TGTGCCAGCAGTTGGACAGATACAAACACTGAAGCTTTCTTT.

The V gene is TRBV24-1, the J gene TRBJ2-1; 7 bases agree with TRBD2. The germline gives CDR1 KGHDR, CDR2 SFDVKD. This CDR3 has 11 residues. The ends lost 10 bases at V and 10 bases at J; junction bases unmatched: 6. The DNA for the CDR3 is TGTGCCACGGGAGAGGGAGGGGAGCAGTTCTTC. Translating it yields CATGEGGEQFF.

This clonotype has at least ten counts. The rearrangement joins TRBV27 to TRBJ2-2, with 11 bases aligning to TRBD1. Trimming removed 5 bases from V and 5 bases from J; junction bases left unmatched: 10. Germline V lookup: CDR1 MNHEY, CDR2 SMNVEV (reference sequence). The CDR3 spans 17 residues. DNA for the CDR3: TGTGCCAGCAGTACTATTTTAGGGACAGGGGGGACCGGGGAGCTGTTTTTT. Amino acid sequence: CASSTILGTGGTGELFF.

V usage is TRBV5-4 and J usage is TRBJ2-2; 11 nucleotides agree with TRBD2. J lost 0 bases, V lost 0 bases, and 4 bases had no gene match. The CDR3 totals 18 residues. CDR1 is SGHNT, CDR2 YYREEE, per germline (reference sequence). Here the CDR3 DNA reads TGTGCCAGCAGCTTGGGCCCGGGACTAGCGGCGAACACCGGGGAGCTGTTTTTT. As protein: CASSLGPGLAANTGELFF.

This clonotype appeared many times. The gene calls are TRBV5-5 and TRBJ2-7; D might be TRBD1 (7 bases). CDR1 and CDR2 from the germline V gene are SGHKS and YYEKEE (reference sequence). Between the trimmed V and J ends, which lost 0 bases and 3 bases, there was a span of 13 bases. The CDR3 has 15 amino acids. CDR3 sequence: CASSLDGRGVYEQYF. The CDR3 DNA follows: TGTGCCAGCAGCTTGGACGGCAGGGGGGTCTACGAGCAGTACTTC.

In this sample, this clonotype turned up many times. V and J are TRBV4-3 and TRBJ2-3; tentatively, D is TRBD2 (6 bases). Per the germline V gene, CDR1 is LGHNA and CDR2 is YSLEER. This CDR3 comprises 16 residues. V lost 1 base and J lost 0, with 11 bases in between. DNA of the CDR3: TGCGCCAGCAGCCAAGTCGCGGGACCCAGCACAGATACGCAGTATTTT. It is translated as CASSQVAGPSTDTQYF.

The chain recombines TRBV7-6 with TRBJ2-5, with 7 bases aligning to TRBD2. V lost 2 bases to trimming and J lost 6 bases; unmatched junction nucleotides: 18. CDR1 is SGHVS and CDR2 is FNYEAQ in the germline V gene. CDR3 length: 18 amino acids. The CDR3 loop reads CASSLSVSLAGASKTQYF. The CDR3 nucleotides are TGTGCCAGCAGCTTATCCGTCTCTCTCGCGGGAGCTTCAAAGACCCAGTACTTC.

Remarks on this clonotype: An end of the junction differs from the germline gene, which may be a read error. The chain carries TRBV20-1 and TRBJ2-1, with TRBD2 as a possible D gene (6 bases). This CDR3 is built from 11 residues. The germline V gene has CDR1 DFQATT and CDR2 SNEGSKA (reference sequence). CDR3 sequence (DNA): TGCAGTGCTAGAACTAGCTATGAGCGGTTCTTC. It is translated as CSARTSYERFF.